This paragraph reports one T cell receptor (beta chain). These data come from a study of shared clonotypes between healthy human individuals. Sequencing used immunoSEQ multiplex PCR; TCRdb keeps in-frame clones, though not all of them. The repertoire has about 2.1 million clones, about 94% of them found once; the top ten carry under 2%. The CDR3 spans 13 residues. The germline V gene has CDR1 MNHEY and CDR2 SMNVEV (reference sequence). V trimming: 6 bases; J trimming: 4 bases; junction bases outside the gene matches: 2. CD45RO-negative, CCR7-positively selected cells formed the naive CD8 fraction, excluding terminally differentiated effector memory CD45RA+ cells.

The chain employs TRBV27 and TRBJ1-2, with TRBD1 matching over 10 bases. This TCR derives from a man aged 18 to 30 in good health. Some clones in this sample may be carry-over from other donors' samples. Sequencing was done on a sample of naive CD8+ T cells from PBMCs. The CDR3 DNA is TGTGCCAGCAGCGGACAGGGGGGCTATGGCTACACCTTC. Residues: CASSGQGGYGYTF.